The TCR beta chain under discussion was sequenced for a study of human T cells and chemical hapten exposure. Study conclusions and caveats: DPC sensitization did not alter TCRs above 1 in 1000 frequency. It was expanded TCRs that formed significantly more large CDR3 similarity clusters than controls did.

About this clonotype: Its target is not known.

Time point in this sample: patch test 3, about 24 weeks after DPC sensitization. Treatment in this sample: therapeutic diphenylcyclopropenone sensitization with weekly scalp DPC. The CDR3 runs 17 residues. V was clipped by 4 bases and J by 5 bases; unmatched bases: 14. Germline V CDR1 and CDR2: SGHRS, YFSETQ. TCRdb ran MiXCR on the RACE reads and lists one entry per CDR3 protein. This sample yields about 190,000 distinct CDR3 sequences, of which 20% to 25% are seen a single time; 2% to 3% belongs to the top ten. The chain carries TRBV5-1 and TRBJ2-3; 9 bases match TRBD1. The clonotype originates from a woman aged 40 to 55 with alopecia areata. Some clones in this sample may be carry-over from other donors' samples. The sample was whole blood, taken in connection with sensitization to the hapten diphenylcyclopropenone (DPC). The CDR3 protein is CASSPLLQGAGVDTQYF. DNA of the CDR3: TGCGCCAGCAGCCCACTGTTACAGGGGGCAGGGGTAGATACGCAGTATTTT.